The rows below give T cell receptor beta chains drawn from one sample of a study of PD-L1 blockade in urothelial cancer. The protocol was immunoSEQ multiplex PCR, while the TCRdb copy is restricted to in-frame clones and leaves out a portion. Of roughly 30,000 clones in the sample, 84% were seen once. The sequencing used PBMCs, collected around atezolizumab (anti-PD-L1) treatment. The receptors come from a man aged 55 to 69 with urothelial cancer. Each CDR3 is given with its conserved first and last residue. A D gene is named only where the DNA matches it firmly. The size field is filled for only some rows; it gives once, few, many or a size class.

v_call: TRBV19; clone_size: NA; j_call: TRBJ2-1; d_call: NA; cdr3_nt: TGTGCCAGCACCCCCCTCGGCGGAGACGATGAGCAGTTCTTC; cdr3_aa: CASTPLGGDDEQFF
v_call: TRBV18; clone_size: NA; j_call: TRBJ2-5; d_call: NA; cdr3_nt: TGTGCCAGCTCACAACGGAGACAAGAGACCCAGTACTTC; cdr3_aa: CASSQRRQETQYF
v_call: TRBV10-3; clone_size: NA; j_call: TRBJ2-2; d_call: TRBD2; cdr3_nt: TGTGCCATCGGCGGCGGGAGAGCGGACACCGGGGAGCTGTTTTTT; cdr3_aa: CAIGGGRADTGELFF
v_call: TRBV7-2; clone_size: few; j_call: TRBJ1-1; d_call: NA; cdr3_nt: TGTGCCAGCAGCTTAGTCACCCTAAACACTGAAGCTTTCTTT; cdr3_aa: CASSLVTLNTEAFF
v_call: TRBV5-4; clone_size: few; j_call: TRBJ1-1; d_call: TRBD1; cdr3_nt: TGTGCCAGCAGCCGACAGGGATCTGACACTGAAGCTTTCTTT; cdr3_aa: CASSRQGSDTEAFF
v_call: TRBV5-1; clone_size: NA; j_call: TRBJ2-7; d_call: TRBD1; cdr3_nt: TGCGCCAGCAGCTTGTCCGGACAGGGATACGAGCAGTACTTC; cdr3_aa: CASSLSGQGYEQYF
v_call: TRBV11-3; clone_size: NA; j_call: TRBJ2-3; d_call: NA; cdr3_nt: TGTGCCAGCAGCTTGGGTGGGCATCCGACAGATACGCAGTATTTT; cdr3_aa: CASSLGGHPTDTQYF
v_call: TRBV5-6; clone_size: NA; j_call: TRBJ1-3; d_call: NA; cdr3_nt: TGTGCCAGCAGCCCGGGGTTTAGGGCCTCTGGAAACACCATATATTTT; cdr3_aa: CASSPGFRASGNTIYF
v_call: TRBV6-5; clone_size: NA; j_call: TRBJ2-1; d_call: TRBD2; cdr3_nt: TGTGCCAGCAGTTACTCGAAGGTAGCGGGTGGTGAGCAGTTCTTC; cdr3_aa: CASSYSKVAGGEQFF
v_call: TRBV7-9; clone_size: NA; j_call: TRBJ1-4; d_call: NA; cdr3_nt: TGTGCCAGCACCTCGGCGTGGAGTGAAAAACTGTTTTTT; cdr3_aa: CASTSAWSEKLFF